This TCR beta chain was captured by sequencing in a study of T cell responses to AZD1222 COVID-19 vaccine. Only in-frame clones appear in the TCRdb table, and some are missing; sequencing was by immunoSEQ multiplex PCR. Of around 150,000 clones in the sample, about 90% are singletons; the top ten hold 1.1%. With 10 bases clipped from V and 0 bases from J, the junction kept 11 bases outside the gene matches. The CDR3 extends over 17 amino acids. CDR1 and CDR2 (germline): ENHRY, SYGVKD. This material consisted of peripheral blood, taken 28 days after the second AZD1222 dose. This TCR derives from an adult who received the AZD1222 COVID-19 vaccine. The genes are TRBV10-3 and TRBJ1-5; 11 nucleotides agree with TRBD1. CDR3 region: CASGQGARSYSNQPQHF. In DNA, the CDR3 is TGTGCCAGCGGACAGGGGGCGCGGAGCTATAGCAATCAGCCCCAGCATTTT.